This TCR beta chain appears in the sequencing data of a study of T cell responses to AZD1222 COVID-19 vaccine. Study-wide results and caveats: Repertoires in all cases were sampled only once the peak T cell response had passed. Females outnumbered males among donors, who were mostly white British; clonal diversity was possibly underestimated. Along spike, vaccine-associated CD4 TCRs were found throughout, with dominance at 160-218 and 743-854.

The V end lost 3 bases, the J end lost 0 bases, and 9 bases lay between the germline ends. The CDR3 is 16 residues long. Germline V CDR1 and CDR2: MDHEN, SYDVKM. Some clones are missing from TCRdb's copy, which holds only in-frame ones; the method was immunoSEQ multiplex PCR. Altogether tens of thousands of clones are present, 85% to 90% being singletons, with the ten largest covering about 9.6%. Concerning this clone: What it recognizes is unknown.

The specimen comprised peripheral blood, sampled 28 days after the second AZD1222 dose. This receptor was taken from an adult who received the AZD1222 COVID-19 vaccine. The genes are TRBV28 and TRBJ2-6, with unresolved D. The CDR3 here is CASSFLRSSGANVLTF. In nucleotides, the CDR3 is TGTGCCAGCAGTTTTCTACGGTCCTCTGGGGCCAACGTCCTGACTTTC.